This T cell receptor (beta chain) emerged from a study of brain T cells in children with intractable seizures. The CDR3 length is 13 residues. Trimming took off 0 bases at V and 6 bases at J, with 8 bases between the two ends. Germline V gene data show CDR1 as LNHNV and CDR2 as YYDKDF (reference sequence). This table comes from immunoSEQ multiplex PCR, and its TCRdb copy is limited to in-frame clones, with some not included. The sample comprises 88,000 or so clones, under 95% of which are singletons, and about 24% rests with the top ten. The receptor comes from a girl aged 2-15 years with Rasmussen encephalitis and intractable seizures. This chain joins TRBV15 and TRBJ1-1; no clear D. Sequencing used peripheral blood, obtained at surgery. CDR3 in amino acids: CATSRDLGAEAFF. The CDR3 DNA follows: TGTGCCACCAGCAGAGATCTGGGCGCTGAAGCTTTCTTT.